This is a list of T cell receptor beta chains from one sample in a study of spatial heterogeneity in lung cancer. One entry per CDR3 protein, called by TCRdb with MiXCR from the 5' RACE reads. Of under 85,000 distinct CDR3 sequences in the sample, about 8.5% were seen once. The source material was PBMCs, sampled at surgery. The receptors come from a male donor with early-stage non-small cell lung cancer. Both conserved end residues are part of each CDR3. The D gene is left open where the match is weak. The size of a clone is reported for some rows only, either as once, few or many, or as a class for expanded clones.

>TRBJ1-1|.|TRBV11-2|15|.
TGTGCCAGCAGCCTACCCGGACAGAGGAACACTGAAGCTTTCTTT
CASSLPGQRNTEAFF
>TRBJ2-1|.|TRBV11-3|15|many
TGTGCCAGCAGCTTCTACAGCGTCTCCTACAATGAGCAGTTCTTC
CASSFYSVSYNEQFF
>TRBJ1-5|.|TRBV20-1|12|.
TGCAGTGCTAGGCAGAGCAATCAGCCCCAGCATTTT
CSARQSNQPQHF
>TRBJ1-1|.|TRBV20-1|12|.
TGCAGTGCTAGACAGCCGAACACTGAAGCTTTCTTT
CSARQPNTEAFF
>TRBJ2-5|TRBD1|TRBV6-6|13|many
TGTGCCAGCAGCCCGACAGGGCCGGTGAACCAGTACTTC
CASSPTGPVNQYF
>TRBJ2-7|.|TRBV2|8|.
TGTGCCAGCGGAGAGCAGTACTTC
CASGEQYF
>TRBJ2-3|TRBD2|TRBV29-1|14|few
TGCAGCGCCCGGGCGGGAGTCTCCCCAGATACGCAGTATTTT
CSARAGVSPDTQYF
>TRBJ1-2|.|TRBV24-1|13|few
TGTGCCACCAGTGATCCCCCCGCGTATGGCTACACCTTC
CATSDPPAYGYTF
>TRBJ1-1|.|TRBV19|12|.
TGTGCCAGTATGGTGGGGGGATTTGAAGCTTTCTTT
CASMVGGFEAFF
>TRBJ2-4|.|TRBV12-3/TRBV12-4|13|.
TGTGCCAGCAGTTTAATTGGGGGTAACATTCAGTACTTC
CASSLIGGNIQYF
>TRBJ2-1|.|TRBV5-6|14|.
TGTGCCAGCAGCCCCAGGCCCGGGCCCTATGAGCAGTTCTTC
CASSPRPGPYEQFF
>TRBJ2-7|.|TRBV29-1|20|many
TGCAGCGTAGGTCGACTGAACACCCCTGGGGCTGGCCCTCCAAACTACGAGCAGTACTTC
CSVGRLNTPGAGPPNYEQYF
>TRBJ2-1|.|TRBV7-9|17|few
TGTGCCAGCAGCTTAGGGGGGAGTAGCGGAGCCTACAATGAGCAGTTCTTC
CASSLGGSSGAYNEQFF
>TRBJ2-3|TRBD1|TRBV15|16|many
TGTGCCACCAGCGGGGGACAGGGGGCTATCACAGATACGCAGTATTTT
CATSGGQGAITDTQYF
>TRBJ2-3|.|TRBV7-8|12|many
TGTGCCAGCAGCTTGGGCACAGATACGCAGTATTTT
CASSLGTDTQYF
>TRBJ2-1|TRBD1|TRBV7-2|16|few
TGTGCCAGCAGCCCCACCGGGACAGATAAGTACAATGAGCAGTTCTTC
CASSPTGTDKYNEQFF
>TRBJ2-1|TRBD2|TRBV19|15|many
TGTGCCAGTAAAGGGACTAGCGGGAGGAGGAATGAGCAGTTCTTC
CASKGTSGRRNEQFF
>TRBJ2-1|.|TRBV27|17|many
TGTGCCAGCAGTTCCCAGCCCCTAGCGATCTCCTACAATGAGCAGTTCTTC
CASSSQPLAISYNEQFF
>TRBJ2-7|.|TRBV5-4|14|many
TGTGCCAGCAGCAATACAGCCCCGTTGAGGGAGCAGTACTTC
CASSNTAPLREQYF
>TRBJ2-5|.|TRBV28|14|.
TGTGCCAGCAGTGAACCCAGGGTACAAGAGACCCAGTACTTC
CASSEPRVQETQYF
>TRBJ2-3|.|TRBV5-1|14|many
TGCGCCAGCAGCTTGGGCCAGGACACAGATACGCAGTATTTT
CASSLGQDTDTQYF
>TRBJ2-7|.|TRBV4-1|14|many
TGCGCCAGCAGTTTCACAGGGACGAGCTACGAGCAGTACTTC
CASSFTGTSYEQYF
>TRBJ2-7|.|TRBV18|17|many
TGTGCCAGCTCACTGCTCCACATTGGCGGAATCTCCTACGAGCAGTACTTC
CASSLLHIGGISYEQYF
>TRBJ2-3|TRBD1|TRBV28|16|.
TGTGCCAGCAGTTTCTTCGGACAGGGCGGTGGAGATACGCAGTATTTT
CASSFFGQGGGDTQYF
>TRBJ2-1|TRBD1|TRBV12-3/TRBV12-4|15|few
TGTGCCAGCAGTTCAACACCGGGACAGCCCAATGAGCAGTTCTTC
CASSSTPGQPNEQFF
>TRBJ1-2|.|TRBV25-1|15|.
TGTGCCAGCAGTCACTACAGGGATTCTACCTATGGCTACACCTTC
CASSHYRDSTYGYTF
>TRBJ1-3|.|TRBV29-1|11|many
TGCAGCGCTGCCTCGGGAGGCCCCATATATTTT
CSAASGGPIYF
>TRBJ2-1|.|TRBV7-8|13|.
TGTGCCAGCAGCGCCGGACTCCGGGATGAGCAGTTCTTC
CASSAGLRDEQFF
>TRBJ2-3|.|TRBV7-2|13|.
TGTGCCAGCAGCACGAGACAGACAGATACGCAGTATTTT
CASSTRQTDTQYF
>TRBJ2-1|TRBD2|TRBV12-3/TRBV12-4|18|.
TGTGCCAGCAGCCCCGGGACTAGCGGGAGGGGGTCCTACAATGAGCAGTTCTTC
CASSPGTSGRGSYNEQFF
>TRBJ2-4|TRBD2|TRBV12-3/TRBV12-4|16|.
TGTGCCAGCAGTTTGAGCGGGATTTCAGCCAAAAACATTCAGTACTTC
CASSLSGISAKNIQYF
>TRBJ1-1|TRBD1|TRBV5-1|16|.
TGCGCCAGCAGCTTGTTAGCGGGACAGAAGAACACTGAAGCTTTCTTT
CASSLLAGQKNTEAFF
>TRBJ1-2|.|TRBV7-9|11|many
TGTGTCTTGAGCGGAGGGGCTGGCTACACCTTC
CVLSGGAGYTF
>TRBJ1-1|.|TRBV29-1|14|many
TGCAGCGTCCTCATTGGAGGGTTGTCGACTGAAGCTTTCTTT
CSVLIGGLSTEAFF
>TRBJ2-5|TRBD1|TRBV6-2/TRBV6-3|14|.
TGTGCCAGCCGGGACAGGGGAGGGCCAGAGACCCAGTACTTC
CASRDRGGPETQYF
>TRBJ1-1|TRBD1|TRBV20-1|13|few
TGCAGTGCTAGAAGTCAGGGGGTAACTGAAGCTTTCTTT
CSARSQGVTEAFF
>TRBJ2-1|.|TRBV5-4|15|.
TGTGCCAGCAGCTTGGTGGCTAGCCGGGCCAATGAGCAGTTCTTC
CASSLVASRANEQFF
>TRBJ2-5|.|TRBV19|14|many
TGTGCCAGTAGTGCAACAGGGAGGGGAGAGACCCAGTACTTC
CASSATGRGETQYF
>TRBJ2-7|.|TRBV6-2/TRBV6-3|12|many
TGTGCCAGCAGAACCCCCGGGGGCGAGCAGTACTTC
CASRTPGGEQYF
>TRBJ2-7|.|TRBV6-2/TRBV6-3|15|many
TGTGCCAGCAGTGAACGCGGGACTCCCTCCTACGAGCAGTACTTC
CASSERGTPSYEQYF
>TRBJ1-5|.|TRBV20-1|14|.
TGCAGTGCTCCTCGGGGCGGCCCCAATCAGCCCCAGCATTTT
CSAPRGGPNQPQHF
>TRBJ2-7|TRBD1|TRBV27|13|.
TGTGCCAGCAGTCTAACAGGGGGCTGGGGGCAGTACTTC
CASSLTGGWGQYF